These 20 T cell receptor beta chains were sequenced from one sample in a study of T cells in localized non-small cell lung cancer. Using immunoSEQ multiplex PCR, the repertoire was profiled, and TCRdb retains in-frame clones only, with some absent. This sample has 25,000 to 40,000 clones, with roughly three quarters found just once. Material: peripheral blood, obtained before any cancer treatment. The receptors shown here come from a male donor aged 60 or over with stage II squamous cell lung carcinoma.

V gene TRBV2 combines with J gene TRBJ2-7; no clear D. The CDR3 covers 11 residues. CDR1 SNHLY and CDR2 FYNNEI come from the germline V gene. Trimming stripped 6 bases from V and 3 bases from J, with 6 bases between. CDR3 sequence: CASRENYEQYF. CDR3 nucleotide sequence: TGTGCCAGCAGGGAAAACTACGAGCAGTACTTC.

The V call is TRBV4-1, the J call TRBJ2-1; D could derive from TRBD1 or TRBD2 (7 bases each). Germline V CDR1 and CDR2: MGHRA, YSYEKL. CDR3 length: 15 amino acids. V lost 4 bases to trimming and J lost 8 bases, with 18 bases between them. The CDR3 sequence is CASSPAAGGVDEQFF. DNA for the CDR3: TGCGCCAGCAGCCCCGCTGCAGGGGGGGTCGATGAGCAGTTCTTC.

The chain recombines TRBV5-4 with TRBJ1-2, with D unclear. Deletions cut 0 bases from V and 7 bases from J, with 10 bases between. Per germline, CDR1 SGHNT and CDR2 YYREEE (reference sequence). The CDR3 runs 13 residues. In DNA form, the CDR3 reads TGTGCCAGCAGCTTGGAAAGCGCTGGTGGCTACACCTTC. Translating gives CASSLESAGGYTF.

V gene TRBV2 combines with J gene TRBJ1-6, with D possibly being TRBD1 (6 bases). Trimming took off 8 bases at V and 9 bases at J, with 20 bases between the two ends. CDR3 length: 15 residues. Germline V gene sequence: CDR1 SNHLY, CDR2 FYNNEI. The CDR3 loop reads CASSLGGPGGSPLHF. CDR3 nucleotides: TGTGCCAGCTCTCTAGGGGGGCCGGGTGGTTCACCCCTCCACTTT.

The V call is TRBV7-8, the J call TRBJ2-1; 9 positions agree with TRBD2. The CDR3 length is 15 residues. Germline V gene sequence: CDR1 SGHVS, CDR2 FQNEAQ. V was clipped by 5 bases and J by 3 bases; unmatched bases: 5. CDR3 region: CASSPSGEVYNEQFF. The DNA of the CDR3 is TGTGCCAGCAGCCCTAGCGGGGAGGTCTACAATGAGCAGTTCTTC. Variable domain in full (rest from reference TRBV7-8 and TRBJ2-1): GAGVSQSPRYKVAKRGQDVALRCDPISGHVSLFWYQQALGQGPEFLTYFQNEAQLDKSGLPSDRFFAERPEGSVSTLKIQRTQQEDSAVYLCASSPSGEVYNEQFFGPGTRLTVL.

The genes are TRBV11-2 and TRBJ1-4; 10 nucleotides match TRBD1. Unmatched junction bases numbered 0, after V lost 3 bases and J lost 5 bases. CDR1 is SGHAT, CDR2 FQNNGV, per germline. The CDR3 is made up of 14 amino acids. The CDR3 DNA is TGTGCCAGCAGCTTGGGACAGGGGAATGAAAAACTGTTTTTT. It codes for CASSLGQGNEKLFF.

The chain couples TRBV6-1 to TRBJ2-7; TRBD2 matches 13 bases. Germline V CDR1 and CDR2: MNHNS, SASEGT. Trimming cost V 8 bases and J 7 bases; bases outside gene matches: 11. This CDR3 is built from 15 residues. The CDR3 nucleotides read TGTGCCAGCCGAAGGACTAGCGGGAGTGGATGGGAGCAGTACTTC. Translation gives CASRRTSGSGWEQYF.

The V gene is TRBV7-7, the J gene TRBJ2-1, with D maybe TRBD1 (6 bases). CDR3 length equals 14 residues. Between the trimmed V and J ends, which lost 1 base and 7 bases, there was a span of 11 bases. Germline-derived CDR1 and CDR2 are SSHAT and FNYEAQ (reference sequence). The CDR3 DNA reads TGTGCCAGCAGCTTAGATATAGGGGGTAATGAGCAGTTCTTC. It translates to CASSLDIGGNEQFF. Together with reference TRBV7-7 and TRBJ2-1, the CDR3 gives the full variable domain: GAGVSQSPRYKVTKRGQDVTLRCDPISSHATLYWYQQALGQGPEFLTYFNYEAQPDKSGLPSDRFSAERPEGSISTLTIQRTEQRDSAMYRCASSLDIGGNEQFFGPGTRLTVL.

This chain joins TRBV6-1 and TRBJ1-1; tentatively, D is TRBD1 (6 bases). The germline V gene has CDR1 MNHNS and CDR2 SASEGT. The CDR3 covers 14 residues. Trimming pared 1 base from V and 5 bases from J, leaving 11 bases between. In nucleotides, the CDR3 is TGTGCCAGCAGTGAAGATAGGGGGGATACTGAAGCTTTCTTT. Amino acids: CASSEDRGDTEAFF.

The rearrangement joins TRBV27 to TRBJ1-1; 7 bases are a match to TRBD1. Germline V gives CDR1 MNHEY, CDR2 SMNVEV (reference sequence). With 6 bases clipped from V and 3 bases from J, the junction kept 7 bases outside the gene matches. The CDR3 spans 14 residues. CDR3 in DNA: TGTGCCAGCAGCATAAACGGACAGGACACTGAAGCTTTCTTT. The encoded protein is CASSINGQDTEAFF.

The chain recombines TRBV2 with TRBJ1-5, with D tentatively TRBD1 (5 bases). The ends were cut back, 3 bases at V and 0 bases at J, with 12 bases in the middle. CDR1 is SNHLY and CDR2 is FYNNEI in the germline V gene. This CDR3 is built from 16 residues. As DNA, the CDR3 is TGTGCCAGCAGTGAGGGGACTTTTCATAGCAATCAGCCCCAGCATTTT. This encodes CASSEGTFHSNQPQHF.

The chain recombines TRBV6-6 with TRBJ1-3; no clear D gene. This CDR3 has 14 residues. Trimming pared 2 bases from V and 2 bases from J, leaving 7 bases between. From germline, CDR1 is MNHNY and CDR2 SVGAGI (reference sequence). CDR3 DNA sequence: TGTGCCAGCAGTTACCTGGGGACTGGAAACACCATATATTTT. Translated: CASSYLGTGNTIYF.

The V call is TRBV7-9, the J call TRBJ1-1; D unresolved. Germline loops: CDR1 SEHNR, CDR2 FQNEAQ (reference sequence). V lost 5 bases, J lost 3 bases, and 7 bases lay in between. This CDR3 contains 12 residues. CDR3 amino acids: CASSPPDTEAFF. CDR3 DNA sequence: TGTGCCAGCAGCCCCCCGGACACTGAAGCTTTCTTT.

V and J are TRBV6-5 and TRBJ2-3; 10 nucleotides match TRBD2. The J segment lost 0 bases and the V segment lost 6 bases, leaving 3 bases of the junction unmatched. There are 15 residues in the CDR3. CDR1 is MNHEY and CDR2 is SVGAGI in the germline V gene. CDR3 coding DNA: TGTGCCAGCAGACTAGCGGGGTCTAGCACAGATACGCAGTATTTT. This gives the protein CASRLAGSSTDTQYF.

The genes are TRBV27 and TRBJ1-1; D not certain. The ends were cut back, 2 bases at V and 7 bases at J, with 11 bases in the middle. The CDR3 has 13 amino acids. The germline gives CDR1 MNHEY, CDR2 SMNVEV (reference sequence). In DNA, the CDR3 is TGTGCCAGCAGTTTACACCAGAGAGGTGAAGCTTTCTTT. Translation gives CASSLHQRGEAFF.

The V and J genes are TRBV7-9 and TRBJ1-1, with a possible D match to TRBD1 (5 bases). The V gene lost 5 bases and the J gene lost 3 bases, with 16 bases spanning the gap. The V gene's germline CDR1 is SEHNR and CDR2 FQNEAQ (reference sequence). The CDR3 length is 15 residues. The DNA of the CDR3 is TGTGCCAGCAGCCTGGGGTGGGGCGAGGACACTGAAGCTTTCTTT. Translation gives CASSLGWGEDTEAFF.

The chain joins TRBV12-5 to TRBJ2-3; no clear D. From germline, CDR1 is LGHNT and CDR2 FRNRAP. The CDR3 covers 11 residues. V was clipped by 5 bases and J by 3 bases, with 3 bases between them. The CDR3 here is CASGGTDTQYF. The CDR3 nucleotides are TGTGCTAGTGGTGGAACAGATACGCAGTATTTT. Full variable domain (rest looked up from reference TRBV12-5 and TRBJ2-3): DARVTQTPRHKVTEMGQEVTMRCQPILGHNTVFWYRQTMMQGLELLAYFRNRAPLDDSGMPKDRFSAEMPDATLATLKIQPSEPRDSAVYFCASGGTDTQYFGPGTRLTVL.

V gene TRBV19 combines with J gene TRBJ2-1, with TRBD1 identical over 9 bases. Germline CDR1 is LNHDA and CDR2 is SQIVND (reference sequence). The trim removed 6 bases at V and 7 bases at J, leaving 7 bases unmatched. The CDR3 runs to 14 residues. CDR3 in amino acids: CASRSQGAGNEQFF. Written as DNA, the CDR3 is TGTGCCAGTAGGTCACAGGGGGCTGGGAATGAGCAGTTCTTC.

This clone showed up just once. V usage is TRBV6-1 and J usage is TRBJ1-1; D gene ambiguous. The CDR3 contains 11 residues. Between the trimmed V and J ends, which lost 5 bases and 12 bases, there was a span of 13 bases. CDR1 and CDR2 from the germline V gene are MNHNS and SASEGT. The CDR3 DNA sequence: TGTGCCAGCAGTACCCCCGACATGACTTTCTTT. Protein: CASSTPDMTFF.

The V call is TRBV19, the J call TRBJ2-4, with D maybe TRBD2 (6 bases). Germline CDR1 LNHDA, CDR2 SQIVND (reference sequence). This CDR3 has 16 residues. The V end lost 7 bases, the J end lost 0 bases, and 16 bases lay between the germline ends. As DNA, the CDR3 is TGTGCCAGTACCCCTACGGGGGAACTAGCCAAAAACATTCAGTACTTC. Protein: CASTPTGELAKNIQYF.